The sequence of this T cell receptor (beta chain) was determined in a study of cytomegalovirus exposure and HLA in healthy donors. Study-wide context: An earlier analysis found some 100 million unique TCR beta sequences from around 180 million T cells.

The CDR3 has 15 residues. CDR1 and CDR2 from the germline V gene are LNHNV and YYDKDF (reference sequence). V shed 1 base and J shed 2 bases, with 6 bases lying between them. Study outcomes and limitations: Rarity held for most TCR sequences, but there were some public TCRs that occurred in many donors.

The PCR used 60 Vbeta and 13 Jbeta primers. Some clones are missing from TCRdb's copy, which holds only in-frame ones; the method was immunoSEQ multiplex PCR. The table lists about 170,000 clones, roughly 80% of them singletons. This clone has only a few counts. Its antigen is as yet unknown. The chain is built from TRBV15 and TRBJ2-6; D is undetermined. This clonotype originated in a woman between 18 and 29 years old in good health and CMV-seronegative. The sample taken for sequencing was PBMCs. The CDR3 reads CATSRVETGANVLTF. As DNA, the CDR3 is TGTGCCACCAGCAGAGTCGAGACTGGGGCCAACGTCCTGACTTTC.